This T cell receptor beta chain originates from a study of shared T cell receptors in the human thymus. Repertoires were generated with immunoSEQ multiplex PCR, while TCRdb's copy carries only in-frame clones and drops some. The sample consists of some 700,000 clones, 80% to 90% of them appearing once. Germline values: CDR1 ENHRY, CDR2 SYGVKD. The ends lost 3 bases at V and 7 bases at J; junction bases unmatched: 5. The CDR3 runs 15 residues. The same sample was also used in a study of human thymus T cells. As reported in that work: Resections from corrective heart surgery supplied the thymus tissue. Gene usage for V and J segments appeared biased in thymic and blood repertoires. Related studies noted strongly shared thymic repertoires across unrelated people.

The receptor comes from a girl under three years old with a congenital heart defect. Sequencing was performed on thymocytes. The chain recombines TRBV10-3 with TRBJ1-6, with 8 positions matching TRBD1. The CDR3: CAISDPRQGNSPLHF. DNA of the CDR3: TGTGCCATCAGTGACCCGAGACAGGGGAATTCACCCCTCCACTTT.